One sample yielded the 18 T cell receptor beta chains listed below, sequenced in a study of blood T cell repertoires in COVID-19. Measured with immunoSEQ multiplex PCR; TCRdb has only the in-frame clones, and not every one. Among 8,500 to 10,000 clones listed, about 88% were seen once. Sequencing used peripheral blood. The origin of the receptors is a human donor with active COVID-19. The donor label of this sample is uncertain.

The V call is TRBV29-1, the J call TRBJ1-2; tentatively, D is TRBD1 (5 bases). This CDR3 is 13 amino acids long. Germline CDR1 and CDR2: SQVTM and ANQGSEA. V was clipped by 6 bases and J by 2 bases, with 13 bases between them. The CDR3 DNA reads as TGCAGCGTGCCACGGGCAGGGAACTATGGCTACACCTTC. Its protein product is CSVPRAGNYGYTF.

The CDR3 coding sequence is TGTGCCTGGAGCGGCAGGTCACTTTCCAATGAGCAGTTCTTC. This translates into CAWSGRSLSNEQFF. This rearrangement joins TRBV30 to TRBJ2-1; D not resolved. The CDR3 contains 14 residues. Germline CDR1 is GTSNPN and CDR2 is SVGIG (reference sequence). The ends were cut back, 3 bases at V and 6 bases at J, with 15 bases in the middle. Complete variable domain (other parts from reference TRBV30 and TRBJ2-1): SQTIHQWPATLVQPVGSPLSLECTVEGTSNPNLYWYRQAAGRGLQLLFYSVGIGQISSEVPQNLSASRPQDRQFILSSKKLLLSDSGFYLCAWSGRSLSNEQFFGPGTRLTVL.

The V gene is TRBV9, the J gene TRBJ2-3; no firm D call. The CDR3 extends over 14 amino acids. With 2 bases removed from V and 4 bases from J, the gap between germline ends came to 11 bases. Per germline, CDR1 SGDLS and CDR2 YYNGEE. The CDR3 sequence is CASSVLFSADTQYF. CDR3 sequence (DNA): TGTGCCAGCAGCGTTTTGTTTTCGGCAGATACGCAGTATTTT.

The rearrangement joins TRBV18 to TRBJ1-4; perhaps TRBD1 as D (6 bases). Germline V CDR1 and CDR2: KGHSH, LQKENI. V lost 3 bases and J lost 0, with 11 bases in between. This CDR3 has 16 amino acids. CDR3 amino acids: CASSPGQSTTNEKLFF. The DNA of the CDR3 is TGTGCCAGCTCACCCGGACAGTCGACAACTAATGAAAAACTGTTTTTT.

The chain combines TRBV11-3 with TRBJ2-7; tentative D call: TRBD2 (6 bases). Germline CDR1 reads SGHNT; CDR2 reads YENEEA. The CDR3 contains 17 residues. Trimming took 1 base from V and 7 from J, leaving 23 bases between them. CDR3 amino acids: CASSLAAREDLCGEQYV. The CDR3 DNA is TGTGCCAGCAGCTTAGCGGCGAGGGAGGATCTGTGTGGAGAGCAGTACGTC.

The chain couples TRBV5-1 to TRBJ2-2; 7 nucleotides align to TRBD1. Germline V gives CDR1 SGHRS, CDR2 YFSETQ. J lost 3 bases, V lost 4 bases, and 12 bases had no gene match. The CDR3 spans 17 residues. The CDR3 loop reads CASSLASQGRDTGELFF. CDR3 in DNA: TGCGCCAGCAGCCTTGCTTCACAGGGGCGGGACACCGGGGAGCTGTTTTTT.

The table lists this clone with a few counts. CDR3 in DNA: TGTGCCAGCAGTGAAGAGGTTGGGGCCAACGTCCTGACTTTC. It is translated as CASSEEVGANVLTF. The chain combines TRBV6-4 with TRBJ2-6; D ambiguous. Trimming pared 3 bases from V and 3 bases from J, leaving 6 bases between. The CDR3 contains 14 residues. The germline V gene encodes CDR1 MRHNA and CDR2 SNTAGT.

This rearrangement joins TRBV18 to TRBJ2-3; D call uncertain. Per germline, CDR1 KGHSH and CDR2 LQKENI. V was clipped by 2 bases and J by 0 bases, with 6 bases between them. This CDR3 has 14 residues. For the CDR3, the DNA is TGTGCCAGCTCACCAGCCAGAAGCACAGATACGCAGTATTTT. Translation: CASSPARSTDTQYF.

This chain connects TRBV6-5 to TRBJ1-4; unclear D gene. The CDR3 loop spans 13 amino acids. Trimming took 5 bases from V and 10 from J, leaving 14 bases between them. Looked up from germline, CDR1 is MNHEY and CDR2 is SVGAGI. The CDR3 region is CASSPEGRGKLFF. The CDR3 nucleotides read TGTGCCAGCAGTCCCGAGGGTCGGGGAAAACTGTTTTTT.

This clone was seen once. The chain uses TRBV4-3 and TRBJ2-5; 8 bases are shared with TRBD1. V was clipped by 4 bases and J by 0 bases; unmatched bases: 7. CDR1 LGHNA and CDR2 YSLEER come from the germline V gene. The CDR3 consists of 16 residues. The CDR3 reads CASSLQGGLYQETQYF. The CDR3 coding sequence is TGCGCCAGCAGCCTACAGGGGGGCTTATACCAAGAGACCCAGTACTTC.

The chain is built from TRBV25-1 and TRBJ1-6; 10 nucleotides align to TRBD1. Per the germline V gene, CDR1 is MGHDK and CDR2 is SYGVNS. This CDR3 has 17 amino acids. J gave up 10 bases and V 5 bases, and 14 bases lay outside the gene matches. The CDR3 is CASSHNLGDRGRSPLHF. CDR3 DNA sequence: TGTGCCAGCAGTCATAACCTGGGGGACAGGGGACGGTCACCCCTCCACTTT.

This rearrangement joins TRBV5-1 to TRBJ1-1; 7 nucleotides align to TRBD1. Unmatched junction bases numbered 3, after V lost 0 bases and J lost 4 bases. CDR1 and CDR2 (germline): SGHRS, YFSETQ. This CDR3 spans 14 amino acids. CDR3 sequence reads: CASSLDRGVTEAFF. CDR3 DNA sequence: TGCGCCAGCAGCTTGGACAGGGGAGTCACTGAAGCTTTCTTT.

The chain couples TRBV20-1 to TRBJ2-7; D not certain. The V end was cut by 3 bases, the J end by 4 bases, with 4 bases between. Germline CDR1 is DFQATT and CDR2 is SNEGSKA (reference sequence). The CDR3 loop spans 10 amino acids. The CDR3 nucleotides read TGCAGTGCTAGGGAGTACGAGCAGTACGTC. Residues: CSAREYEQYV.

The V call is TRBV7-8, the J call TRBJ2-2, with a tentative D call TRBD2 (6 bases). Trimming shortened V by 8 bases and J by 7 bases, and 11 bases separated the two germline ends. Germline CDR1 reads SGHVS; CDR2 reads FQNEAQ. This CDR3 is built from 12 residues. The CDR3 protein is CASRAGSGELFF. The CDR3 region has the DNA TGTGCCAGCCGGGCGGGAAGCGGGGAGCTGTTTTTT.

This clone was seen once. The CDR3 is CASTTGKETQYF. The DNA of the CDR3 is TGTGCCAGCACTACAGGGAAAGAGACCCAGTACTTC. The chain combines TRBV25-1 with TRBJ2-5, with D perhaps TRBD1 (6 bases). Germline V gives CDR1 MGHDK, CDR2 SYGVNS. The ends were cut back, 7 bases at V and 3 bases at J, with 9 bases in the middle. The CDR3 runs 12 residues. The whole variable domain, remainder taken from reference TRBV25-1 and TRBJ2-5, is EADIYQTPRYLVIGTGKKITLECSQTMGHDKMYWYQQDPGMELHLIHYSYGVNSTEKGDLSSESTVSRIRTEHFPLTLESARPSHTSQYLCASTTGKETQYFGPGTRLLVL.

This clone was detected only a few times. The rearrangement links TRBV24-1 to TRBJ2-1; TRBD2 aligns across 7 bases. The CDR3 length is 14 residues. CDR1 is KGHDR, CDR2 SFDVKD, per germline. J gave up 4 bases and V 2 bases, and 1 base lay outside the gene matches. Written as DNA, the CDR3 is TGTGCCACCAGTGATTGGCGGGAGTACAATGAGCAGTTCTTC. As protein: CATSDWREYNEQFF.

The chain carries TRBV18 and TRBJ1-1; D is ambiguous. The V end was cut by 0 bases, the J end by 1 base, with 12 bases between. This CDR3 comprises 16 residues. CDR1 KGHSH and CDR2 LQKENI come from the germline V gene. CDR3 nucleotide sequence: TGTGCCAGCTCACCACCGCTGGGCCCGACGAACACTGAAGCTTTCTTT. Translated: CASSPPLGPTNTEAFF.

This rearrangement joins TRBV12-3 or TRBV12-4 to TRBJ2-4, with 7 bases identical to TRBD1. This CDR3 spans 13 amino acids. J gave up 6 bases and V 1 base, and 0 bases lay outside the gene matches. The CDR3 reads CASSLGDRNIQYF. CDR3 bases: TGTGCCAGCAGTTTAGGGGACAGAAACATTCAGTACTTC.